The 23 T cell receptor beta chains below come from one sample, sequenced in a study of beta chain features in type 1 diabetes. The study's findings and limits: Researchers report that Type 1 diabetes patients had moderately but significantly shorter TCRB CDR3s across all four CD4+ subsets.

For these TCRs, the target antigens are not known. What was sequenced were expressed TCRB transcripts, since all of the isolated RNA had been reverse transcribed. Generated by immunoSEQ multiplex PCR, the TCRdb table keeps only in-frame clones and is missing some. In the table there are 350,000 to 400,000 clones, approximately 12% of which are singletons. The source material was naive CD4+ T cells from blood. Receptors originate from a woman younger than 35 with type 1 diabetes.

This clone was picked up a small number of times. A junction end diverges from the germline sequence, so it may reflect a read error. The CDR3 loop is CASSPQPETQKIF. In nucleotides, the CDR3 is TGCGCCAGCAGCCCCCAGCCCGAGACTCAAAAGATCTTC. The chain links TRBV4-3 to TRBJ2-1; unclear D gene. The CDR3 covers 13 residues. From germline, CDR1 is LGHNA and CDR2 YSLEER.

This clone was seen only a few times. The V call is TRBV30, the J call TRBJ1-3, with 7 bases matching TRBD1. This CDR3 region has 16 residues. With 0 bases clipped from V and 0 bases from J, the junction kept 5 bases outside the gene matches. Looked up from germline, CDR1 is GTSNPN and CDR2 is SVGIG (reference sequence). CDR3 DNA sequence: TGTGCCTGGAGTGTAACGGGGACAGTCTCTGGAAACACCATATATTTT. Translation gives CAWSVTGTVSGNTIYF.

This clone was counted a few times. This chain links TRBV7-2 with TRBJ2-5, with 9 bases aligning to TRBD2. V dropped 0 bases and J dropped 1; count of bases not matched to a gene: 12. CDR1 SGHTA and CDR2 FQGNSA come from the germline V gene. The CDR3 consists of 19 residues. The CDR3 region is CASSLAARGLAGPQETQYF. The CDR3 DNA sequence: TGTGCCAGCAGCTTAGCGGCGCGAGGGCTAGCGGGGCCCCAAGAGACCCAGTACTTC.

This chain connects TRBV4-2 to TRBJ1-5; D ambiguous. Looked up from germline, CDR1 is LGHNA and CDR2 is YNFKEQ. The CDR3 spans 14 residues. V lost 1 base to trimming and J lost 6 bases, with 10 bases between them. The CDR3 loop reads CASSQGSSGQPQHF. In DNA, the CDR3 is TGTGCCAGCAGCCAAGGGTCATCCGGTCAGCCCCAGCATTTT.

This clone was detected only a few times. V gene TRBV15 combines with J gene TRBJ1-2; D call uncertain. Trimming shortened V by 3 bases and J by 2 bases, and 7 bases separated the two germline ends. CDR3 length: 13 amino acids. Germline CDR1 and CDR2: LNHNV and YYDKDF (reference sequence). The CDR3 loop is CATSSWRNYGYTF. Here the CDR3 DNA reads TGTGCCACCAGCAGCTGGAGGAACTATGGCTACACCTTC.

A few counts support this clone. The rearrangement joins TRBV28 to TRBJ1-5; TRBD1 matches 7 bases. CDR1 is MDHEN, CDR2 SYDVKM, per germline. This CDR3 is built from 12 residues. The V segment lost 8 bases and the J segment 7 bases; nucleotides outside the gene matches: 5. The CDR3 coding sequence is TGTGCCAGCGACAGGGTAGCCCAGCCCCAGCATTTT. It codes for CASDRVAQPQHF.

This clone has more than one count but fewer than ten. V is TRBV5-1 and J is TRBJ2-5; TRBD2 matches 9 bases. Germline-derived CDR1 and CDR2 are SGHRS and YFSETQ. Germline trimming cut 0 bases from V and 5 bases from J; bases unmatched to any gene: 5. The CDR3 loop spans 15 amino acids. The CDR3 protein is CASSLVLAGQETQYF. Written as DNA, the CDR3 is TGCGCCAGCAGCTTGGTCCTAGCGGGACAGGAGACCCAGTACTTC.

V gene TRBV28 combines with J gene TRBJ1-2, with 7 bases aligning to TRBD1. V was pared by 4 bases and J by 6 bases, with 5 bases of the junction left unmatched. Germline V gene lookup returns CDR1 MDHEN and CDR2 SYDVKM. The CDR3 is made up of 13 amino acids. CDR3 in DNA: TGTGCCAGCAGTTCCACAGGGGTAGATGGCTACACCTTC. It encodes CASSSTGVDGYTF.

This clone turned up a few times. The chain joins TRBV15 to TRBJ2-5, with D hard to call. The V end lost 3 bases, the J end lost 3 bases, and 2 bases lay between the germline ends. Germline V gives CDR1 LNHNV, CDR2 YYDKDF (reference sequence). This CDR3 has 11 amino acids. CDR3 amino acids: CATSSEETQYF. The CDR3 DNA sequence: TGTGCCACCAGCAGCGAAGAGACCCAGTACTTC. Filled out from reference TRBV15 and TRBJ2-5, the complete variable domain reads DAMVIQNPRYQVTQFGKPVTLSCSQTLNHNVMYWYQQKSSQAPKLLFHYYDKDFNNEADTPDNFQSRRPNTSFCFLDIRSPGLGDTAMYLCATSSEETQYFGPGTRLLVL.

This clone was recorded a few times. This sequence joins TRBV2 and TRBJ2-5; 7 positions match TRBD1. The CDR3 has 14 residues. The germline V gene encodes CDR1 SNHLY and CDR2 FYNNEI. J lost 4 bases, V lost 7 bases, and 9 bases had no gene match. The CDR3 here is CASNRGRRGETQYF. The CDR3 nucleotides are TGTGCCAGCAATAGGGGGCGCCGGGGAGAGACCCAGTACTTC.

This clone was seen only a few times. This chain uses TRBV28 with TRBJ2-7; TRBD2 matches at 7 bases. The germline V gene encodes CDR1 MDHEN and CDR2 SYDVKM. V was clipped by 8 bases and J by 5 bases; unmatched bases: 12. This CDR3 contains 14 residues. The CDR3 loop reads CASHGGGELHEQYF. DNA for the CDR3: TGTGCCAGCCACGGTGGGGGGGAGCTCCACGAGCAGTACTTC.

Only a few counts were recorded for this clone. The chain carries TRBV5-1 and TRBJ2-2; D is perhaps TRBD1 (5 bases). This CDR3 is 14 amino acids long. Germline CDR1 SGHRS, CDR2 YFSETQ. Trimming cost V 7 bases and J 0 bases, with 10 bases left between them. The CDR3 region has the DNA TGCGCCAGCGCAAGGGGCACGAACACCGGGGAGCTGTTTTTT. Protein sequence: CASARGTNTGELFF.

This clone was counted only a few times. The chain carries TRBV5-1 and TRBJ2-7, with TRBD2 identical over 9 bases. The CDR3 consists of 14 residues. The J segment lost 6 bases and the V segment lost 5 bases, leaving 9 bases of the junction unmatched. Germline loops: CDR1 SGHRS, CDR2 YFSETQ. The CDR3 DNA reads TGCGCCAGCAGGATGGTAGCGGGAGTGGTCGAGCAGTACTTC. Residues: CASRMVAGVVEQYF.

The rearrangement uses TRBV4-3 and TRBJ2-1, with a possible D match to TRBD2 (5 bases). Germline assignment: CDR1 LGHNA and CDR2 YSLEER. V dropped 4 bases and J dropped 9 bases, with 19 bases sitting between them. The CDR3 has 15 residues. CDR3 loop: CASSLGKWRTGEQFF. As DNA, the CDR3 is TGCGCCAGCAGCCTAGGAAAGTGGAGGACGGGTGAGCAGTTCTTC.

The V call is TRBV5-1, the J call TRBJ1-1; D is ambiguous. Germline V lookup: CDR1 SGHRS, CDR2 YFSETQ. V was clipped by 0 bases and J by 1 base, with 7 bases between them. The CDR3 contains 14 residues. Written as DNA, the CDR3 is TGCGCCAGCAGCTTGGGACACCCGAACACTGAAGCTTTCTTT. Its protein is CASSLGHPNTEAFF.

The chain joins TRBV27 to TRBJ2-1; 13 bases fit TRBD2. V dropped 4 bases and J dropped 2; count of bases not matched to a gene: 8. Germline V CDR1 and CDR2: MNHEY, SMNVEV (reference sequence). CDR3 length equals 18 residues. The DNA of the CDR3 is TGTGCCAGCAGTTCAATTCGGACTAGCGGGGGAACCTACAATGAGCAGTTCTTC. Translating gives CASSSIRTSGGTYNEQFF.

This clone has only a few counts. The genes are TRBV7-2 and TRBJ2-5, with D possibly matching TRBD2 (6 bases). Trimming shortened V by 4 bases and J by 4 bases, and 13 bases separated the two germline ends. CDR3 size: 14 residues. The germline gives CDR1 SGHTA, CDR2 FQGNSA. CDR3 bases: TGTGCCAGCAGCTCGACGGCGGGGATAGAGACCCAGTACTTC. The encoded protein is CASSSTAGIETQYF.

This clone turned up a few times. The CDR3 region is CSAIDRKWNTGELFF. The CDR3 DNA sequence: TGCAGCGCTATTGACAGAAAATGGAACACCGGGGAGCTGTTTTTT. This rearrangement joins TRBV29-1 to TRBJ2-2; tentative D call: TRBD1 (5 bases). The V and J ends lost 7 bases and 1 base respectively, with 16 bases between them. This CDR3 has 15 amino acids. CDR1 and CDR2 (germline): SQVTM, ANQGSEA.

This clone has just a few counts. The chain couples TRBV29-1 to TRBJ2-5; 7 nucleotides match TRBD2. CDR1 and CDR2 (germline): SQVTM, ANQGSEA. The V and J ends lost 7 bases and 5 bases, in that order; junction bases with no gene match: 16. The CDR3 totals 15 residues. This CDR3 is CSAEVDGRRSETQYF. The CDR3 nucleotides read TGCAGCGCCGAAGTGGACGGGAGGAGGAGTGAGACCCAGTACTTC.

This chain joins TRBV29-1 and TRBJ2-7; TRBD1 is a possible D gene (5 bases). This CDR3 has 11 residues. V was clipped by 8 bases and J by 5 bases, with 13 bases between them. Germline V gene lookup returns CDR1 SQVTM and CDR2 ANQGSEA. CDR3 region: CSPDRIHEQYF. The DNA of the CDR3 is TGCAGCCCTGACAGAATCCACGAGCAGTACTTC.

Worth noting for this clone: At the DNA level, this CDR3 is encoded by other sequences in the same sample as well. This chain links TRBV7-2 with TRBJ1-2; D ambiguous. This CDR3 is built from 11 residues. The germline V gene encodes CDR1 SGHTA and CDR2 FQGNSA. V lost 3 bases, J lost 4 bases, and 3 bases lay in between. The CDR3 nucleotides are TGTGCCAGCAGCTTGAGCTATGGCTACACCTTC. Protein: CASSLSYGYTF.

This clone was detected only a few times. The V and J genes are TRBV11-2 and TRBJ1-3; D is unresolved. The V and J ends lost 4 bases and 7 bases respectively, with 11 bases between them. Germline loops: CDR1 SGHAT, CDR2 FQNNGV. The CDR3 covers 13 residues. CDR3 in DNA: TGTGCCAGCAGCTCCGCCGCCGGGAACACCATATATTTT. This encodes CASSSAAGNTIYF.

This clone turned up a few times. The chain employs TRBV12-5 and TRBJ2-3; D perhaps matches TRBD2 (6 bases). CDR1 and CDR2 from the germline V gene are LGHNT and FRNRAP. Trimming took off 0 bases at V and 2 bases at J, with 18 bases between the two ends. The CDR3 has 18 amino acids. Here the CDR3 reads CASGLVPQRDSYTDTQYF. CDR3 nucleotides: TGTGCTAGTGGTTTGGTGCCACAACGGGACTCTTACACAGATACGCAGTATTTT. Combining the CDR3 with reference TRBV12-5 and TRBJ2-3 gives the whole variable domain DARVTQTPRHKVTEMGQEVTMRCQPILGHNTVFWYRQTMMQGLELLAYFRNRAPLDDSGMPKDRFSAEMPDATLATLKIQPSEPRDSAVYFCASGLVPQRDSYTDTQYFGPGTRLTVL.